A selection of T cell receptor beta chains follows, all from one sample in a study of blood T cells in healthy people across ages. TCRdb independently ran MiXCR on the 5' RACE reads; one entry per CDR3 protein. This table has about a million distinct CDR3 sequences, around 46% appearing once. Sequenced: blood. These receptors all stem from a man aged 25 to 40 in good health. Each CDR3 is given with its conserved first and last residue. D genes are given only for firm matches. Clone size appears in some rows only: once, few, many, or a class for an expanded clone.

d_call	clone_size	v_call	j_call	cdr3_nt	cdr3_aa
NA	NA	TRBV7-9	TRBJ1-1	TGTGCCAGCAGCCAAGGGGGAGTTGAAGCTTTCTTT	CASSQGGVEAFF
NA	NA	TRBV24-1	TRBJ2-7	TGTGCCACCAGTGATGCGACCGGGACAAAGCCCTACGAGCAGTACTTC	CATSDATGTKPYEQYF
TRBD1	NA	TRBV7-3	TRBJ2-1	TGTGCCAGCAGCGTCGACCGGGACAGCTACAATGAGCAGTTCTTC	CASSVDRDSYNEQFF
NA	few	TRBV4-3	TRBJ1-1	TGCGCCAGCAGCCAAGATCCAGGGGACACTGAAGCTTTCTTT	CASSQDPGDTEAFF
NA	few	TRBV11-1	TRBJ2-1	TGTGCCAGCAGCTGGGGGCAGGGGACTTACAATGAGCAGTTCTTC	CASSWGQGTYNEQFF
TRBD2	NA	TRBV12-3/TRBV12-4	TRBJ2-2	TGTGCCAGCAAAGGTCGCGGGGGTATCACCGGGGAGCTGTTTTTT	CASKGRGGITGELFF
NA	few	TRBV5-1	TRBJ2-3	TGCGCCAGCAGCCCGGCGGGTAGCGCCGATACGCAGTATTTT	CASSPAGSADTQYF
TRBD2	NA	TRBV11-2	TRBJ2-3	TGTGCCAGCAGAGCGGGGGGCGGTCCGGATACGCAGTATTTT	CASRAGGGPDTQYF
NA	many	TRBV20-1	TRBJ2-6	TGCAGTGCCCCCGAGGTTACCGGGGCCAACGTCCTGACTTTC	CSAPEVTGANVLTF
NA	few	TRBV7-8	TRBJ2-1	TGTGCCAGCAGCTTAGCCGCGGGGCACAACAATGAGCAGTTCTTC	CASSLAAGHNNEQFF
NA	NA	TRBV28	TRBJ2-7	TGTGCCAGCCGACACGAGTACGAGCAGTACTTC	CASRHEYEQYF
NA	once	TRBV20-1	TRBJ1-5	TGCAGTGCTAGACCACCAGCAACAGGGCATCAGCCCCAGCATTTT	CSARPPATGHQPQHF
TRBD2	NA	TRBV5-1	TRBJ2-1	TGCGCCAGCAGCTTCGGGCGGGGGGGCCTGAAGGCTGAGCAGTTCTTC	CASSFGRGGLKAEQFF
TRBD1	few	TRBV10-3	TRBJ2-7	TGTGCCATCAGGGAACCGGGACAGGGTGTCAACGAGCAGTACTTC	CAIREPGQGVNEQYF
NA	NA	TRBV4-1	TRBJ2-7	TGCGCCAGCAGCCAGTCCATTAGTGACGAGCAGTACTTC	CASSQSISDEQYF
TRBD1	NA	TRBV25-1	TRBJ2-1	TGTGCCAGCAGTTTCGGGACAGCGATCAATGAGCAGTTCTTC	CASSFGTAINEQFF
NA	NA	TRBV12-3/TRBV12-4	TRBJ2-3	TGTGCCAGCAGTTTTGGAGTGAGAGTAGATACGGAGTATTTT	CASSFGVRVDTEYF
NA	NA	TRBV7-9	TRBJ2-7	TGTGCCAGCAGCTTAGGGGCTGGGGGGAGCTCCTACGAGCAGTACTTC	CASSLGAGGSSYEQYF
NA	NA	TRBV30	TRBJ2-5	TGTGCCTGGAGTGTACTTTTGAAAGAGACCCAGTACTTC	CAWSVLLKETQYF
TRBD1	few	TRBV5-5	TRBJ1-2	TGTGCCAGCAGCCAAAATTACCGGGACAGAAACTATGGCTACACCTTC	CASSQNYRDRNYGYTF
TRBD2	few	TRBV20-1	TRBJ2-5	TGCAGTGCTAGAGATTTCCTGGGACTAGCGGTCCAAGAGACCCAGTACTTC	CSARDFLGLAVQETQYF
NA	NA	TRBV7-2	TRBJ1-2	TGTGCCAGCAGCTTAACGCAGGGTTCGTTCTATGGCTACACCTTC	CASSLTQGSFYGYTF
TRBD2	NA	TRBV20-1	TRBJ2-1	TGCAGTGCTAGAGTTTTTACTAGCGGGACCATAGGAGAGCAGTTCTTC	CSARVFTSGTIGEQFF
NA	NA	TRBV7-6	TRBJ2-1	TGTGCCAGCAGCTTAGGACAGGCCTATACTCAGTTCTTC	CASSLGQAYTQFF
NA	NA	TRBV7-2	TRBJ1-5	TGTGCCAGCAGCGTGTACAGGGGCAATCAGCCCCAGCATTTT	CASSVYRGNQPQHF
TRBD2	few	TRBV20-1	TRBJ2-4	TGCAGTGCTACCAGACTAGCGGGCGAAGAAAACATTCAGTACTTC	CSATRLAGEENIQYF
NA	NA	TRBV27	TRBJ1-2	TGTGCCAGCAGCCCCGACCAGATCTATGGCTACACCTTC	CASSPDQIYGYTF
TRBD2	few	TRBV27	TRBJ2-4	TGTGCCAGCAGTCCCATCGGAGCTAGCGGGGTCAAAGCCAAAAACATTCAGTACTTC	CASSPIGASGVKAKNIQYF
NA	NA	TRBV12-3/TRBV12-4	TRBJ2-6	TGTGCCAGCAGCGGACAGTCTGGGGCCAACGTCCTGACTTTC	CASSGQSGANVLTF
NA	NA	TRBV27	TRBJ2-6	TGTGCCAGCAGTTTTTCCCCGGGGGTTAAGGGGGCCAACGTCCTGACTTTC	CASSFSPGVKGANVLTF
NA	few	TRBV6-2/TRBV6-3	TRBJ2-5	TGTGCCAGCAGTTACCTAACCCGGGACCACCAAGAGACCCAGTACTTC	CASSYLTRDHQETQYF
NA	NA	TRBV6-1	TRBJ1-1	TGTGCCAGCAGTGCTACAGGTAACACTGAAGCTTTCTTT	CASSATGNTEAFF
TRBD1	NA	TRBV9	TRBJ2-2	TGTGCCAGCAGCGTAGTGCAGGGGGCTACCGGGGAGCTGTTTTTT	CASSVVQGATGELFF
NA	NA	TRBV7-9	TRBJ2-2	TGTGCCAGCAGCCAGGGGGACTCCAACACCGGGGAGCTGTTTTTT	CASSQGDSNTGELFF
TRBD2	NA	TRBV7-2	TRBJ2-3	TGTGCCAGCAGCCATGGGACTAGCAGGGCAGATACGCAGTATTTT	CASSHGTSRADTQYF
TRBD1	NA	TRBV29-1	TRBJ1-2	TGCAGCGTGGCTACAGGGGGCTATTGCTACACCTTC	CSVATGGYCYTF
NA	NA	TRBV4-1	TRBJ2-7	TGCGCCAGCAGCACCAGGGGGGGTCCCTACGAGCAGTACTTC	CASSTRGGPYEQYF
NA	NA	TRBV2	TRBJ1-5	TGTGCCAGCAGTGAAGAGGCGGGCAATCAGCCCCAGCATTTT	CASSEEAGNQPQHF
NA	NA	TRBV11-2	TRBJ1-2	TGTGCCAGCAGCTGGGCGCAGAGGAACTATGGCTACACCTTC	CASSWAQRNYGYTF
TRBD2	NA	TRBV12-5	TRBJ2-7	TGTGCTAGTGCCAAGGGGACTAGCGGGGCCTACGAGCAGTACTTC	CASAKGTSGAYEQYF